Each of the 3 T cell receptor beta chains below was sequenced from the same sample in a study of control samples from healthy donors and cancer patients (dated by TCRdb to 2020 to 2022). The library was made by the immunoSEQ multiplex PCR assay. Sourced from immuneACCESS, this table was stored by TCRdb with only in-frame sequences that have V and J called. A share of the clones is absent; for the studies checked, an unresolved V gene accounts for under half, and the remainder has no known explanation. Across this sample there are some 200,000 clones, with around 94% seen only once. About 1.4% of the sample is taken by the ten largest. The material sequenced was blood. These receptor sequences come from a man aged 45-65 years in good health.

The J gene is TRBJ2-3, the V gene TRBV5-1; TRBD2 is a possible D gene (5 bases). CDR1 is SGHRS, CDR2 YFSETQ, per germline. The germline V and J ends were trimmed by 2 bases and 4 bases, with 17 bases remaining between them. The CDR3 extends over 16 amino acids. The CDR3 DNA reads as TGCGCCAGCAGCTTAGATTCCCTAGCCGTCCCAGATACGCAGTATTTT. Translation: CASSLDSLAVPDTQYF.

J is TRBJ1-1 and V is TRBV30; TRBD1 is a possible D gene (5 bases). CDR1 and CDR2 from the germline V gene are GTSNPN and SVGIG (reference sequence). V lost 4 bases and J 9 bases, leaving 15 bases between the germline ends. This CDR3 has 12 residues. Written as DNA, the CDR3 is TGTGCCTGGACCCCGGGACCCAACCAAGCTTTCTTT. This gives the protein CAWTPGPNQAFF.

On this clone: The identical CDR3 is also encoded by other nucleotide sequences in the sample. The CDR3 sequence is CASSPRSGGNQPQHF. In DNA form, the CDR3 reads TGTGCCAGCAGCCCCCGATCGGGGGGGAATCAGCCCCAGCATTTT. The chain joins TRBV7-9 to TRBJ1-5, with a weak D call TRBD1 (5 bases). V lost 5 bases and J lost 4, with 15 bases in between. Per germline, CDR1 SEHNR and CDR2 FQNEAQ (reference sequence). The CDR3 is made up of 15 amino acids. Variable domain in full (rest from reference TRBV7-9 and TRBJ1-5): DTGVSQNPRHKITKRGQNVTFRCDPISEHNRLYWYRQTLGQGPEFLTYFQNEAQLEKSRLLSDRFSAERPKGSFSTLEIQRTEQGDSAMYLCASSPRSGGNQPQHFGDGTRLSIL.